This T cell receptor beta chain was sequenced in a study of PD-L1 blockade in urothelial cancer. The assay was immunoSEQ multiplex PCR, and TCRdb's table has in-frame clones only and misses some. This sample has under 35,000 clones, with roughly nine tenths found just once. Time point denoted: peripheral blood 6 weeks after treatment start. Patients suffered from locally advanced or metastatic urothelial carcinoma. Trimming took 1 base from V and 7 from J; bases not matched to a gene: 10. Germline V lookup: CDR1 SGHTA, CDR2 FQGNSA. CDR3 length: 15 amino acids. This sequence originates from a man at least 80 years old with urothelial cancer. The chain joins TRBV7-2 to TRBJ2-7; 7 bases fit TRBD2. The sequencing used PBMCs, collected around atezolizumab (anti-PD-L1) treatment. The CDR3 sequence is CASSLERGWAGEQYF. The CDR3 DNA reads as TGTGCCAGCAGCTTAGAGCGGGGATGGGCTGGAGAGCAGTACTTC.